This record covers a single T cell receptor (beta chain). Participants were aged about 18 to 90 years, lived in some 23 US areas, and enrolled virtually. Allocation to cohorts depended on clinical history reported by the participants. Cohort 3 donors were reported recovered after two negative PCRs, clearance, or symptom resolution. V gave up 3 bases and J gave up 0 bases, with 11 bases separating them. This CDR3 is 15 amino acids long. Germline CDR1 SEHNR, CDR2 FQNEAQ (reference sequence). The repertoire was sequenced with immunoSEQ multiplex PCR; TCRdb's copy has only in-frame clones and lacks some. Altogether 200,000 to 300,000 clones are present, roughly 86% being singletons, with the ten largest covering 2% to 2.5%. The sample originates from a study of blood T cell repertoires in COVID-19.

This TCR was recovered from a woman aged 50 to 65 who had recovered from COVID-19. Source material: PBMCs or T cells enriched from blood (not recorded which). J is TRBJ1-1 and V is TRBV7-9; D is perhaps TRBD1 (6 bases). The CDR3 protein is CASSLQGIMNTEAFF. In DNA, the CDR3 is TGTGCCAGCAGCTTGCAGGGGATTATGAACACTGAAGCTTTCTTT.